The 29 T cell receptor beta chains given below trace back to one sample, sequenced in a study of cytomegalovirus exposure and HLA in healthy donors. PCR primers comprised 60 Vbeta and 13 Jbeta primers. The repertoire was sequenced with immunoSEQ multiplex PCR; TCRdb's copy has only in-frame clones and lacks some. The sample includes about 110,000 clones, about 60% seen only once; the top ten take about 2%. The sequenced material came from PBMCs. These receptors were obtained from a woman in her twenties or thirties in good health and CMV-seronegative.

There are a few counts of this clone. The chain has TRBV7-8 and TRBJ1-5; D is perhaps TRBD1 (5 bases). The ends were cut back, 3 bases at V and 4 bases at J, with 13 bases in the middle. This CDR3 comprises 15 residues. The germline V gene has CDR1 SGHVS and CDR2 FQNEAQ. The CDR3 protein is CASSFRENLNQPQHF. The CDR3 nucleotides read TGTGCCAGCAGCTTCAGGGAAAACTTAAATCAGCCCCAGCATTTT.

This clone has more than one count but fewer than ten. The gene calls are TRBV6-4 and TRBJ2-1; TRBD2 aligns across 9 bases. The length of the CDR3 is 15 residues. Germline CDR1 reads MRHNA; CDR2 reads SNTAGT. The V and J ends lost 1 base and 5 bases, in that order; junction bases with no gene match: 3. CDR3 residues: CASSDYSSGNNEQFF. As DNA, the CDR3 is TGTGCCAGCAGTGACTACTCTAGCGGGAACAATGAGCAGTTCTTC.

This CDR3 is CTPVGGTEAFF. The CDR3, as DNA: TGCACCCCGGTGGGAGGGACTGAAGCTTTCTTT. The genes are TRBV20-1 and TRBJ1-1; D gene unclear. Germline V gene data show CDR1 as DFQATT and CDR2 as SNEGSKA (reference sequence). The CDR3 loop spans 11 amino acids.

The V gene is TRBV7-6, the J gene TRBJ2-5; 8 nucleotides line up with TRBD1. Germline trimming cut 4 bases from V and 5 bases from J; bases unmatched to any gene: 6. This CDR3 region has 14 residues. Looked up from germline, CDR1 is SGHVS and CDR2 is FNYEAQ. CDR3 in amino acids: CASSSGQGGETQYF. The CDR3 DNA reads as TGTGCCAGCAGCTCCGGACAGGGTGGGGAGACCCAGTACTTC.

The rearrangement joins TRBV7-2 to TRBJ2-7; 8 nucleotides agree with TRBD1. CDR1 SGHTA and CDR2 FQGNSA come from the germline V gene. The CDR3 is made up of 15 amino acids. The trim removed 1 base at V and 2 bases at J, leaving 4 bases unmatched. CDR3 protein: CASSLGQGSTYEQYF. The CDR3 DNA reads TGTGCCAGCAGCTTAGGACAGGGGTCCACCTACGAGCAGTACTTC.

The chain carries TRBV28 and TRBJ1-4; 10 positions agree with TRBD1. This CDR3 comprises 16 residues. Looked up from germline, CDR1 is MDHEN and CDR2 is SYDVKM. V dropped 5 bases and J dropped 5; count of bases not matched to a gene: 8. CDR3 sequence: CASSPGSDRGNEKLFF. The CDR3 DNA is TGTGCCAGCAGTCCAGGATCGGACAGGGGGAATGAAAAACTGTTTTTT.

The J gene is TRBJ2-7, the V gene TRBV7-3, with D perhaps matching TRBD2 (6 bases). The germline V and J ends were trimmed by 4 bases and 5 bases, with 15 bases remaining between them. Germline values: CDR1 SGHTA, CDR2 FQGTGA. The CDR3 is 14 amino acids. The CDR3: CASSSGSGPDEQYF. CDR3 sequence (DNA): TGTGCCAGCAGCTCCGGGAGTGGGCCCGACGAGCAGTACTTC.

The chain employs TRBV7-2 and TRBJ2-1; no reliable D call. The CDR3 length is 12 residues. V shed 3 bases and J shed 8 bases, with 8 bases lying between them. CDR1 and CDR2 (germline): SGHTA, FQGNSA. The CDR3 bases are TGTGCCAGCAGCTTTATAACGGATGAGCAGTTCTTC. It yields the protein CASSFITDEQFF.

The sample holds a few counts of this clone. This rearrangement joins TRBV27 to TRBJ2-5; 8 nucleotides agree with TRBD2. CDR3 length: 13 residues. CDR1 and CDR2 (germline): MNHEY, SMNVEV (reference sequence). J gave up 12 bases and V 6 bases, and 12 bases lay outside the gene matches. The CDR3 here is CASRSGSSTGEYF. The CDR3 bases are TGTGCCAGCAGGAGCGGGAGCTCCACAGGCGAGTACTTC.

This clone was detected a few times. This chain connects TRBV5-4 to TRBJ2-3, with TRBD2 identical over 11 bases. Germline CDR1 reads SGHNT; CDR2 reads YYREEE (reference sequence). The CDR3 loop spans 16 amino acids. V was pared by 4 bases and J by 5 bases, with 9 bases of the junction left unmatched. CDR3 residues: CASSLKRLAGRDTQYF. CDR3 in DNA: TGTGCCAGCAGCCTAAAACGACTAGCGGGACGAGATACGCAGTATTTT.

The CDR3 DNA reads as TGCGCCAGCAGCCCCGGGACAGTCCTGACAGATACGCAGTATTTT. This gives the protein CASSPGTVLTDTQYF. The rearrangement uses TRBV5-1 and TRBJ2-3; 7 positions agree with TRBD1. The V and J ends lost 4 bases and 3 bases, in that order; junction bases with no gene match: 8. In germline, CDR1 is SGHRS, CDR2 YFSETQ. The length of the CDR3 is 15 residues.

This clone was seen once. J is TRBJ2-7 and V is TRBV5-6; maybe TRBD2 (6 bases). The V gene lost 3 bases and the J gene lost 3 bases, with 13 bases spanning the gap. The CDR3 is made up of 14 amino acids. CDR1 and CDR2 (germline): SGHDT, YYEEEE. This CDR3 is CASSSGLALYEQYF. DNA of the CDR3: TGTGCCAGCAGCTCGGGACTCGCCCTCTACGAGCAGTACTTC.

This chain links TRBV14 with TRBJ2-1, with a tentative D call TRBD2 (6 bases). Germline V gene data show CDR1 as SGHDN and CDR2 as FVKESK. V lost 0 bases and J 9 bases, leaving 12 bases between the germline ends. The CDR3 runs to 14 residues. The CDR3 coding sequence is TGTGCCAGCAGCCAAGATCTGGGGGGAGCTGAGCAGTTCTTC. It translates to CASSQDLGGAEQFF.

For the CDR3, the DNA is TGTGCCAGCGCAAGGACAGACGATTCCTACAATGAGCAGTTCTTC. Protein sequence: CASARTDDSYNEQFF. J is TRBJ2-1 and V is TRBV6-4; weak D call: TRBD1 (6 bases). The V gene's germline CDR1 is MRHNA and CDR2 SNTAGT. Trimming pared 8 bases from V and 1 base from J, leaving 15 bases between. This CDR3 contains 15 residues.

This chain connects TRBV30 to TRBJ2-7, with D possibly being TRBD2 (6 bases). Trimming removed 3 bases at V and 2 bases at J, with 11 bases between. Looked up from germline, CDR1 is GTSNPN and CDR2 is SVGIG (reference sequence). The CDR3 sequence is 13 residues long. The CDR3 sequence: CAWRSSAAYEQYF. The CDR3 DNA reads TGTGCCTGGAGGTCTAGCGCGGCCTACGAGCAGTACTTC.

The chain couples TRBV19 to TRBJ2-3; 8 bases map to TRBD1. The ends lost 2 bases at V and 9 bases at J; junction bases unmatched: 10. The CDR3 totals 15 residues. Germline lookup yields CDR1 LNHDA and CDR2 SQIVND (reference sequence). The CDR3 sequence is CASSISGQGKRTQYF. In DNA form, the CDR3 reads TGTGCCAGTAGTATATCCGGACAGGGAAAAAGGACGCAGTATTTT.

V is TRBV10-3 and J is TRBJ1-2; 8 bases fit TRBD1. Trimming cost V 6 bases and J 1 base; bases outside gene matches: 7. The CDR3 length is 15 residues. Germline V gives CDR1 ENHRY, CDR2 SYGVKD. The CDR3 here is CAISEGQARNYGYTF. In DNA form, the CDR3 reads TGTGCCATCAGCGAGGGACAGGCACGTAACTATGGCTACACCTTC.

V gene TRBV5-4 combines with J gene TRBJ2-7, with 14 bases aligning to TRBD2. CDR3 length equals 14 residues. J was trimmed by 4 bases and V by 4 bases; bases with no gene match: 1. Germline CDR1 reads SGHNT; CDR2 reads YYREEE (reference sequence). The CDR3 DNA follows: TGTGCCAGCAGCGGGACTAGCGGGAGTTACGAGCAGTACTTC. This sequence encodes CASSGTSGSYEQYF.

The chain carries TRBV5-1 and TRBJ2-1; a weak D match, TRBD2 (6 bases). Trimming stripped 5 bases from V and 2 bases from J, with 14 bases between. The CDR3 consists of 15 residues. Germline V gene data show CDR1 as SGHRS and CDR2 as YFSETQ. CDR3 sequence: CASRPGWEAYNEQFF. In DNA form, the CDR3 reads TGCGCCAGCAGACCGGGGTGGGAGGCCTACAATGAGCAGTTCTTC.

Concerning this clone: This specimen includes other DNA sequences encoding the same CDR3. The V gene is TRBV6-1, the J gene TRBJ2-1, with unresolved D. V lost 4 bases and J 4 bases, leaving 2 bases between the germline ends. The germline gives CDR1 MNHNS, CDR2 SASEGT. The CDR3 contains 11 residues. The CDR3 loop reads CASSAYNEQFF. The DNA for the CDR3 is TGTGCCAGCAGTGCTTACAATGAGCAGTTCTTC.

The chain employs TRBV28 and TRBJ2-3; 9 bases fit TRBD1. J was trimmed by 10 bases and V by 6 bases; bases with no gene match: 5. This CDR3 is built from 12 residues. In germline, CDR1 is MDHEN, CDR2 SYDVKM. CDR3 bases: TGTGCCAGCAGCCACCGGGACAGGGCGCAGTATTTT. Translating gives CASSHRDRAQYF.

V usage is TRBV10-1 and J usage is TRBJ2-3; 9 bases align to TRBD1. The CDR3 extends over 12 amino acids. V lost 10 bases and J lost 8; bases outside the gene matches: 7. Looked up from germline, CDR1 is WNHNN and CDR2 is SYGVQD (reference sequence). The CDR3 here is CANPDRGRTQYF. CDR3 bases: TGCGCCAACCCGGACAGGGGTCGTACGCAGTATTTT.

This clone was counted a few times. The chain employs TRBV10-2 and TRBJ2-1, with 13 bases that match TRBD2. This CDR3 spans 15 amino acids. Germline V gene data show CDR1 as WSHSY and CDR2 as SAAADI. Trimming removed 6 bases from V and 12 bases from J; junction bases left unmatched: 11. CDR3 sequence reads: CASSTGTSGTMMQFF. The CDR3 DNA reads TGCGCCAGCAGCACCGGGACTAGCGGGACGATGATGCAGTTCTTC.

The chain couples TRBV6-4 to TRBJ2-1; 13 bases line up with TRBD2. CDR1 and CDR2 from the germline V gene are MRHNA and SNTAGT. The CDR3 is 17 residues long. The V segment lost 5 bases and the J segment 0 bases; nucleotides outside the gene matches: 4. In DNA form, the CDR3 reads TGTGCCAGCAGTTTTACTAGCGGGGGGGGCTCCTACAATGAGCAGTTCTTC. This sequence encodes CASSFTSGGGSYNEQFF.

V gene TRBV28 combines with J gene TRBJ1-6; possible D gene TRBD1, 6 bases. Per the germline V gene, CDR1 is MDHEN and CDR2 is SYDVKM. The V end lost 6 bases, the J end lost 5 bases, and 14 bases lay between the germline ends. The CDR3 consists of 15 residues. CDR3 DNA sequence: TGTGCCAGCAGGACGACAGGATCTAATAATTCACCCCTCCACTTT. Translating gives CASRTTGSNNSPLHF.

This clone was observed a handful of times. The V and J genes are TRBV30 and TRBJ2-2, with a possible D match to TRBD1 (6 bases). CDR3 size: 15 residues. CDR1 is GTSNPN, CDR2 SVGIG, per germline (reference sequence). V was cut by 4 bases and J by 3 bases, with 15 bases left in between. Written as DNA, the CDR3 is TGTGCCTGGACGAACACAGGGTTGCACACCGGGGAGCTGTTTTTT. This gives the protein CAWTNTGLHTGELFF. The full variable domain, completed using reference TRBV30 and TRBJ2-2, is SQTIHQWPATLVQPVGSPLSLECTVEGTSNPNLYWYRQAAGRGLQLLFYSVGIGQISSEVPQNLSASRPQDRQFILSSKKLLLSDSGFYLCAWTNTGLHTGELFFGEGSRLTVL.

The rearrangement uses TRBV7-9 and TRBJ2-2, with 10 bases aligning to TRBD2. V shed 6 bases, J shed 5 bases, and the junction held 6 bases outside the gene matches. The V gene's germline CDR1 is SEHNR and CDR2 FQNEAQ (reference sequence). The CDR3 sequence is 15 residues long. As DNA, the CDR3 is TGTGCCAGCAGACCTAGCGGGAGAAGTACCGGGGAGCTGTTTTTT. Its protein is CASRPSGRSTGELFF. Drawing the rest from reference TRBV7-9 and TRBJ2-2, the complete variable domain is DTGVSQNPRHKITKRGQNVTFRCDPISEHNRLYWYRQTLGQGPEFLTYFQNEAQLEKSRLLSDRFSAERPKGSFSTLEIQRTEQGDSAMYLCASRPSGRSTGELFFGEGSRLTVL.

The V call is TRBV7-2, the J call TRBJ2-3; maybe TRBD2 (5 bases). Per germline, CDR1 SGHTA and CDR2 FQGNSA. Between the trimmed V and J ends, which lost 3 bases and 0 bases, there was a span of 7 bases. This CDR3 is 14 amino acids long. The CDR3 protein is CASSFGLSTDTQYF. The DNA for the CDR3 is TGTGCCAGCAGCTTCGGACTTAGCACAGATACGCAGTATTTT.

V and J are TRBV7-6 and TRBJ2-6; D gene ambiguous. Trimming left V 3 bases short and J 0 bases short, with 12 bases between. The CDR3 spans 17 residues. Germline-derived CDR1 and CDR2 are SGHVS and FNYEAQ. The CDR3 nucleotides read TGTGCCAGCAGCTTGAGGCCCATGGGCTCTGGGGCCAACGTCCTGACTTTC. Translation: CASSLRPMGSGANVLTF.